The clone carrying this TCR beta chain was seen many times. Antigen unknown. With 1 base removed from V and 2 bases from J, the gap between germline ends came to 17 bases. CDR1 is LGHNA, CDR2 YNFKEQ, per germline. The CDR3 covers 17 residues. This record comes from a study of glioma-infiltrating T cells. Findings and caveats of the study: Only very few CDR3 sequences appeared in both tissue and blood. Tissue-blood divergence was below expectation in non-neoplastic patients, above in gliomas.

TCR alpha and beta CDR3 regions were amplified from RNA using iRepertoire nested multiplex PCR. One entry per CDR3 protein, called by TCRdb with MiXCR from the multiplex PCR reads. The profile covers under 200,000 distinct CDR3 sequences, with 32% appearing a single time and around 21% taken by the ten largest. The receptor was isolated from a human donor with low-grade glioma or glioblastoma, undergoing nonglioma brain surgery, or in good health (not recorded which). Sequences were obtained from glioma tissue, nonneoplastic brain tissue, or PBMCs (not recorded which). The rearrangement joins TRBV4-2 to TRBJ1-2; a possible D gene is TRBD1 (5 bases). The CDR3 DNA reads TGTGCCAGCAGCCAAGTCGAGGGGCAGGTGTGGAACTATGGCTACACCTTC. Translating it yields CASSQVEGQVWNYGYTF.